What follows are 24 T cell receptor beta chains derived from one specimen sequenced in a study of blood T cell repertoires in COVID-19. Some clones are missing from TCRdb's copy, which holds only in-frame ones; the method was immunoSEQ multiplex PCR. The repertoire has 300,000 or so clones, around 89% of them found once; the top ten carry approximately 7.2%. The specimen sequenced was peripheral blood. The receptors here all came from a woman aged 25-40 years who had recovered from COVID-19.

The V and J genes are TRBV7-2 and TRBJ2-3; D remains unclear. There are 14 residues in the CDR3. V lost 1 base, J lost 0 bases, and 5 bases lay in between. The germline gives CDR1 SGHTA, CDR2 FQGNSA. CDR3 coding DNA: TGTGCCAGCAGCTTAGTGGCCAGCACAGATACGCAGTATTTT. Its protein product is CASSLVASTDTQYF. The complete variable domain, with remaining parts taken from reference TRBV7-2 and TRBJ2-3, reads GAGVSQSPSNKVTEKGKDVELRCDPISGHTALYWYRQSLGQGLEFLIYFQGNSAPDKSGLPSDRFSAERTGGSVSTLTIQRTQQEDSAVYLCASSLVASTDTQYFGPGTRLTVL.

The V gene is TRBV27, the J gene TRBJ2-7, with 7 nucleotides matching TRBD1. V was clipped by 7 bases and J by 3 bases; unmatched bases: 9. The CDR3 is made up of 14 amino acids. The V gene's germline CDR1 is MNHEY and CDR2 SMNVEV (reference sequence). The DNA for the CDR3 is TGTGCCAGCAAGTCCCGGGACAGCCACTACGAGCAGTACTTC. It yields the protein CASKSRDSHYEQYF.

The rearrangement links TRBV3-1 (or the pseudogene TRBV3-2) to TRBJ1-2; 8 bases map to TRBD1. CDR1 is LGHDT and CDR2 is YNNKEL in the germline V gene (reference sequence). The CDR3 totals 14 residues. Trimming removed 1 base from V and 6 bases from J; junction bases left unmatched: 4. Written as DNA, the CDR3 is TGTGCCAGCAGCCAAGTGCAGGGGGCGGATGGCTACACCTTC. It is translated as CASSQVQGADGYTF.

The chain links TRBV14 to TRBJ2-7, with D possibly TRBD2 on 5 matching bases. V was pared by 4 bases and J by 7 bases, with 8 bases between. Germline CDR1 and CDR2: SGHDN and FVKESK. The CDR3 runs to 11 residues. For the CDR3, the DNA is TGTGCCAGCAGCCCCGGGGAGGAGCAGTACTTC. Amino acids: CASSPGEEQYF.

The chain couples TRBV13 to TRBJ2-1; D might be TRBD2 (7 bases). V lost 7 bases to trimming and J lost 6 bases, with 13 bases between them. CDR1 PRHDT and CDR2 FYEKMQ come from the germline V gene (reference sequence). The CDR3 extends over 13 amino acids. CDR3 sequence: CASKGGAPNEQFF. The CDR3 coding sequence is TGTGCCAGCAAAGGGGGGGCTCCCAATGAGCAGTTCTTC.

V and J are TRBV7-2 and TRBJ1-2; weak D call: TRBD1 (6 bases). From germline, CDR1 is SGHTA and CDR2 FQGNSA. V dropped 5 bases and J dropped 6 bases, with 22 bases sitting between them. CDR3 size: 16 residues. DNA of the CDR3: TGTGCCAGCAGCCGTCAGGGGTATACCCCCTATGATGGCTACACCTTC. As protein: CASSRQGYTPYDGYTF.

This clone was seen more than once but under ten times. The genes are TRBV16 and TRBJ1-5; tentative D call: TRBD1 (6 bases). Germline CDR1 is KGHSY and CDR2 is FQNENV. The V end lost 4 bases, the J end lost 5 bases, and 15 bases lay between the germline ends. This CDR3 spans 15 amino acids. The CDR3 spells CASSPRDKVYQPQHF. CDR3 in DNA: TGTGCCAGCAGCCCCCGGGACAAAGTATATCAGCCCCAGCATTTT.

The chain couples TRBV16 to TRBJ2-5, with a tentative D call TRBD1 (6 bases). V was shortened by 3 bases and J by 3 bases, with 11 bases between the two germline ends. Looked up from germline, CDR1 is KGHSY and CDR2 is FQNENV. The CDR3 length is 14 residues. The CDR3 loop reads CASSHRGLEETQYF. Here the CDR3 DNA reads TGTGCCAGCAGCCACAGGGGTTTGGAAGAGACCCAGTACTTC.

The genes are TRBV7-8 and TRBJ1-5; TRBD1 agrees at 7 bases. From germline, CDR1 is SGHVS and CDR2 FQNEAQ. This CDR3 is built from 16 residues. V shed 7 bases, J shed 6 bases, and the junction held 15 bases outside the gene matches. CDR3 coding DNA: TGTGCCAGCAACCGCTGGGCAGGGGGGATTCCTCAGCCCCAGCATTTT. It codes for CASNRWAGGIPQPQHF.

This clone was counted a single time. V gene TRBV9 combines with J gene TRBJ1-3; D is possibly TRBD1 (6 bases). The CDR3 contains 13 residues. The V end was cut by 3 bases, the J end by 6 bases, with 10 bases between. Germline V gene data show CDR1 as SGDLS and CDR2 as YYNGEE. The CDR3 nucleotides read TGTGCCAGCAGCGATGACAGGATAAACACCATATATTTT. Its protein is CASSDDRINTIYF.

The chain carries TRBV28 and TRBJ2-2; possibly TRBD2 for D (5 bases). This CDR3 spans 16 amino acids. Germline V gene data show CDR1 as MDHEN and CDR2 as SYDVKM. Trimming cost V 10 bases and J 4 bases, with 22 bases left between them. Here the CDR3 DNA reads TGTGCCATCGAAAGGCCCCGGGCTAGCTCCACCGGGGAGCTGTTTTTT. The encoded protein is CAIERPRASSTGELFF.

This clone was seen only once. J is TRBJ2-1 and V is TRBV6-5; 7 bases are a match to TRBD1. CDR3 size: 14 residues. Per germline, CDR1 MNHEY and CDR2 SVGAGI. Unmatched junction bases numbered 6, after V lost 6 bases and J lost 4 bases. The CDR3 reads CASSRQGGYNEQFF. The CDR3 coding sequence is TGTGCCAGCAGCAGACAGGGTGGATACAATGAGCAGTTCTTC.

This clone was observed a handful of times. The V call is TRBV10-3, the J call TRBJ1-5, with D tentatively TRBD1 (6 bases). V was pared by 5 bases and J by 3 bases, with 14 bases between. CDR3 size: 15 residues. Germline CDR1 and CDR2: ENHRY and SYGVKD. The CDR3 coding sequence is TGTGCCATCAGTTCGACAGGATATGCCAATCAGCCCCAGCATTTT. Translated: CAISSTGYANQPQHF.

The chain joins TRBV9 to TRBJ2-5; D perhaps matches TRBD1 (5 bases). The CDR3 sequence is 15 residues long. Per germline, CDR1 SGDLS and CDR2 YYNGEE. The germline V and J ends were trimmed by 0 bases and 0 bases, with 9 bases remaining between them. This CDR3 is CASSVGGRDQETQYF. The CDR3 coding sequence is TGTGCCAGCAGCGTAGGGGGCAGGGACCAAGAGACCCAGTACTTC. Filled out from reference TRBV9 and TRBJ2-5, the complete variable domain reads DSGVTQTPKHLITATGQRVTLRCSPRSGDLSVYWYQQSLDQGLQFLIQYYNGEERAKGNILERFSAQQFPDLHSELNLSSLELGDSALYFCASSVGGRDQETQYFGPGTRLLVL.

V is TRBV4-1 and J is TRBJ2-1; 9 bases fit TRBD2. Looked up from germline, CDR1 is MGHRA and CDR2 is YSYEKL. This CDR3 contains 16 residues. Trimming removed 1 base from V and 5 bases from J; junction bases left unmatched: 6. The CDR3 is CASSQAETSGDNEQFF. CDR3 DNA sequence: TGCGCCAGCAGCCAAGCCGAGACTAGCGGAGACAATGAGCAGTTCTTC.

The rearrangement uses TRBV15 and TRBJ1-3; D gene uncertain. This CDR3 contains 15 residues. Germline CDR1 LNHNV, CDR2 YYDKDF (reference sequence). Trimming shortened V by 0 bases and J by 3 bases, and 9 bases separated the two germline ends. The CDR3 here is CATSRDTGVGNTIYF. The CDR3 DNA reads TGTGCCACCAGCAGAGATACCGGGGTTGGAAACACCATATATTTT.

In regard to this clone: One end of the junction fails to match germline, which may point to a read error. The rearrangement joins TRBV25-1 to TRBJ1-2, with TRBD1 as a possible D gene (5 bases). The CDR3 extends over 14 amino acids. The V gene's germline CDR1 is MGHDK and CDR2 SYGVNS. The CDR3 DNA reads TGTGCCAGCGGTGAAACAGGAGGGACTATCGGCTACACCTTC. Its protein product is CASGETGGTIGYTF.

This chain uses TRBV18 with TRBJ2-4; D uncertain. Germline values: CDR1 KGHSH, CDR2 LQKENI. Trimming removed 6 bases at V and 2 bases at J, with 11 bases between. The CDR3 contains 14 residues. CDR3 sequence (DNA): TGTGCCAGCTCGGCAGGTTCAACCAAAAACATTCAGTACTTC. Protein: CASSAGSTKNIQYF.

The chain joins TRBV7-9 to TRBJ1-2; 10 bases align to TRBD1. The CDR3 is 15 amino acids. After removal of 1 base from V and 7 bases from J, the junction contained 6 bases not matched to a gene. The germline gives CDR1 SEHNR, CDR2 FQNEAQ (reference sequence). The CDR3 DNA follows: TGTGCCAGCAGCTTAGATGGACAGGGGGTATCTGGCTACACCTTC. Its translation is CASSLDGQGVSGYTF.

This rearrangement joins TRBV20-1 to TRBJ1-6; D gene ambiguous. CDR1 is DFQATT and CDR2 is SNEGSKA in the germline V gene (reference sequence). V lost 4 bases, J lost 9 bases, and 7 bases lay in between. This CDR3 comprises 11 residues. This chain's CDR3 is CSAKSPSPLHF. For the CDR3, the DNA is TGCAGTGCTAAGAGCCCTTCACCCCTCCACTTT.

The V gene is TRBV2, the J gene TRBJ1-1; 8 nucleotides agree with TRBD1. Germline CDR1 and CDR2: SNHLY and FYNNEI. The CDR3 runs 14 residues. V trimming: 3 bases; J trimming: 2 bases; junction bases outside the gene matches: 2. The CDR3 sequence: CASSDDRGNTEAFF. Written as DNA, the CDR3 is TGTGCCAGCAGTGATGACAGGGGAAACACTGAAGCTTTCTTT.

This clone was seen only a few times. V gene TRBV11-3 combines with J gene TRBJ2-2, with D maybe TRBD2 (6 bases). Per germline, CDR1 SGHNT and CDR2 YENEEA. Trimming removed 3 bases at V and 6 bases at J, with 8 bases between. This CDR3 spans 13 amino acids. Here the CDR3 DNA reads TGTGCCAGCAGCTTGCGGGACCCCGGGGAGCTGTTTTTT. This encodes CASSLRDPGELFF.

The rearrangement links TRBV19 to TRBJ1-3; tentatively, D is TRBD1 (6 bases). CDR3 length equals 16 residues. Trimming shortened V by 6 bases and J by 0 bases, and 15 bases separated the two germline ends. The germline V gene has CDR1 LNHDA and CDR2 SQIVND (reference sequence). The CDR3 here is CASSDRTVHSGNTIYF. DNA of the CDR3: TGTGCCAGTAGCGACAGGACAGTCCACTCTGGAAACACCATATATTTT.

The chain employs TRBV5-4 and TRBJ2-7; D is undetermined. Germline V CDR1 and CDR2: SGHNT, YYREEE (reference sequence). V lost 5 bases to trimming and J lost 2 bases, with 11 bases between them. The CDR3 is 13 amino acids. The CDR3 region has the DNA TGTGCCAGCAGTGACACATCAACCTACGAGCAGTACTTC. Translating it yields CASSDTSTYEQYF. The whole variable domain, filled in from reference TRBV5-4 and TRBJ2-7, reads ETGVTQSPTHLIKTRGQQVTLRCSSQSGHNTVSWYQQALGQGPQFIFQYYREEENGRGNFPPRFSGLQFPNYSSELNVNALELDDSALYLCASSDTSTYEQYFGPGTRLTVT.